The rows below give T cell receptor beta chains drawn from one sample of a study of T cells expressing NK-cell markers. TCRdb re-called the 5' RACE reads; one entry per CDR3 protein, DNA not given. Recorded for this sample: about 460,000 distinct CDR3 sequences. Sequences were obtained from blood T cells: a sorted CD56 or NKG2C T cell subset, CD4+ or CD8+ T cells, or bulk PBMC T cells (not recorded which). The receptor set was obtained from a woman aged 50 to 60 in good health. CDR3s include the opening cysteine and the closing phenylalanine or tryptophan.

j_call v_call cdr3_aa
TRBJ2-3 TRBV20-1 CSAKPLSGRGATDTQYF
TRBJ2-3 TRBV6-5 CASRDRGPNTQYF
TRBJ2-2 TRBV12-3/TRBV12-4 CASSLQGADGELFF
TRBJ2-5 TRBV20-1 CSGKRRRQETQYF
TRBJ2-1 TRBV12-3/TRBV12-4 CASSEVLGGRLSYNEQFF
TRBJ2-5 TRBV12-3/TRBV12-4 CASSRLAGGRGETQYF
TRBJ2-7 TRBV3-1 CASSQRVIDEQYF
TRBJ1-1 TRBV9 CASSVDRGEAFF
TRBJ1-1 TRBV12-3/TRBV12-4 CASRPARRSPEAFF
TRBJ2-2 TRBV6-1 CASSDPGGANTGELFF
TRBJ1-2 TRBV12-3/TRBV12-4 CASSDPGTEILYYGYTF
TRBJ2-2 TRBV11-1 CASSPGTEMNGELFF
TRBJ2-7 TRBV5-1 CASSLEVGGRVEQYF
TRBJ2-5 TRBV4-2 CASSQGTGGSLKETQYF
TRBJ1-1 TRBV7-6 CASSLRGGSSEAFF
TRBJ2-3 TRBV11-3 CASSLFEGPWADTQYF
TRBJ1-2 TRBV9 CASSPDINYGYTF
TRBJ2-3 TRBV6-4 CASSDSMQRGLGDTQYF
TRBJ2-1 TRBV5-1 CASSLAFPGQGAFNEQFF
TRBJ2-3 TRBV19 CASSAYRGDTQYF
TRBJ2-6 TRBV27 CASSPDRTPSGANVLTF
TRBJ1-1 TRBV5-1 CASSLGGAQRTEAFF
TRBJ2-5 TRBV11-2 CASSSGTSGSQYF
TRBJ2-1 TRBV5-3 CARSSRETHYNEQFF
TRBJ1-5 TRBV6-6 CASTQTGTGSQPQHF
TRBJ1-1 TRBV12-3/TRBV12-4 CASSLSSNTEAFF
TRBJ2-7 TRBV5-1 CASSAEVGYEQYF
TRBJ2-2 TRBV7-8 CASSLDSRGNTGELFF
TRBJ2-1 TRBV19 CASSDSSGRASNEQFF
TRBJ2-1 TRBV20-1 CSAPDLRNEQFF
TRBJ2-7 TRBV5-1 CASSLSRGSYEQYF
TRBJ1-1 TRBV27 CASSFLGQGEETEAFF
TRBJ1-1 TRBV7-8 CASSSLGGGTGKNTEAFF
TRBJ2-1 TRBV9 CASSGAVYNEQFF
TRBJ2-4 TRBV2 CASKRTDKNIQYF
TRBJ2-7 TRBV4-1 CASSQGFLSGPERAYEQYF
TRBJ2-1 TRBV21-1 CARTRTSGGNEQFF
TRBJ1-4 TRBV4-1 CASSQELEGYEKLFF
TRBJ2-4 TRBV10-3 CAISESPNIQYF
TRBJ2-3 TRBV4-1 CASSRWVFTDTQYF
TRBJ1-6 TRBV4-2 CASSQDPDKPLHF
TRBJ2-5 TRBV12-3/TRBV12-4 CASGGLGEEGTQYF
TRBJ2-5 TRBV12-3/TRBV12-4 CASSDSPGTGLETQYF
TRBJ2-3 TRBV28 CASTTSRRLRNTQYF
TRBJ1-1 TRBV9 CASSPRPLNTEAFF
TRBJ2-1 TRBV20-1 CSALDVRGHNEQFF
TRBJ2-1 TRBV5-1 CASSIGTSGSLNEQFF
TRBJ1-2 TRBV5-1 CASSLGVSTGSYGYTF
TRBJ1-6 TRBV10-3 CATGVELNSPLHF
TRBJ1-3 TRBV2 CASSEGVNSGNTIYF
TRBJ2-7 TRBV12-3/TRBV12-4 CASSLRQGAAEQYF
TRBJ2-7 TRBV20-1 CSADLAGARPEQYF
TRBJ2-2 TRBV6-5 CASSYRKTGELFF
TRBJ2-7 TRBV7-2 CASSFRDTYEQYF
TRBJ2-1 TRBV3-1 CASSQAASAQWGARNEQFF
TRBJ2-5 TRBV20-1 CSARDLEPGGETQYF
TRBJ2-7 TRBV6-2/TRBV6-3 CASSYLGPGRVKAGYEQYF
TRBJ1-3 TRBV20-1 CSARDRRGNTNTIYF
TRBJ2-5 TRBV4-1 CASSQAPSVGVQETQYF